This T cell receptor beta chain came from a study of shared clonotypes between healthy human individuals. Study-level information: Per donor, CD8 memory used one plate, CD8 naive used two, CD4 memory used three and CD4 naive used three. General study findings and limits: The four-donor shared clonotypes exceeded non-shared clonotypes in generation probability, with non-shared ones scoring lower.

Sorted-subset replicate PCRs used around 220 ng DNA, about 30,000 T cell genomes. Assay: immunoSEQ multiplex PCR; the TCRdb copy retains only in-frame clones and omits some. The table includes about 2 million clones, roughly 94% detected once. A word on this clone: Its specificity is unknown.

CD45RO-negative CD8 cells positively selected for CCR7 made up the naive population, which excluded terminally differentiated effector memory CD45RA+ cells. Each of the donors was a healthy adult who was HIV-negative and had not had a recent acute infection or vaccination. CDR3 length equals 19 residues. Germline CDR1 and CDR2: SGHVS and FNYEAQ. Germline trimming cut 0 bases from V and 0 bases from J; bases unmatched to any gene: 10. The rearrangement links TRBV7-6 to TRBJ2-1; 8 positions agree with TRBD2. The receptor comes from a man between 18 and 35 years old in good health. The sequencing input was naive CD8+ T cells sorted from blood. The CDR3 sequence is CASSLAGAGDLLSYNEQFF. For the CDR3, the DNA is TGTGCCAGCAGCTTAGCGGGAGCGGGAGACCTCCTCTCCTACAATGAGCAGTTCTTC. Using reference TRBV7-6 and TRBJ2-1 for the parts outside the CDR3, the full variable domain is GAGVSQSPRYKVTKRGQDVALRCDPISGHVSLYWYRQALGQGPEFLTYFNYEAQQDKSGLPNDRFSAERPEGSISTLTIQRTEQRDSAMYRCASSLAGAGDLLSYNEQFFGPGTRLTVL.